Presented here are 22 T cell receptor beta chains from one specimen sequenced in a study of graft-versus-host responses after intestinal transplantation. Libraries were prepared by immunoSEQ multiplex PCR; TCRdb keeps only in-frame clonotypes and omits some of them. The table records about 25,000 clones, over 85% of them present only once. This sample comprised PBMCs, obtained around 30 days after intestinal transplant. The receptor set was obtained from a human patient who received an intestinal transplant, so some T cells may come from the graft donor.

This chain joins TRBV19 and TRBJ2-7; D assignment may be TRBD1 or TRBD2 (5 bases each). This CDR3 has 14 amino acids. Trimming removed 5 bases from V and 2 bases from J, with 13 bases in between. The germline V gene encodes CDR1 LNHDA and CDR2 SQIVND (reference sequence). CDR3 nucleotide sequence: TGTGCCAGTAGTCCAGGGACCGTGACCTACGAGCAGTACTTC. The encoded protein is CASSPGTVTYEQYF.

The rearrangement uses TRBV6-6 and TRBJ2-7; D not certain. The CDR3 sequence is 11 residues long. Trimming stripped 2 bases from V and 5 bases from J, with 4 bases between. Germline lookup yields CDR1 MNHNY and CDR2 SVGAGI (reference sequence). The CDR3 DNA follows: TGTGCCAGCAGTTACAGGGACGAGCAGTACTTC. Protein sequence: CASSYRDEQYF.

This chain connects TRBV27 to TRBJ2-7, with 7 bases fitting TRBD1. The germline V gene has CDR1 MNHEY and CDR2 SMNVEV (reference sequence). V shed 8 bases and J 6 bases; nucleotides not matched to a gene: 10. The CDR3 is 13 residues long. CDR3 loop: CASGIGQAFEQYF. CDR3 nucleotide sequence: TGTGCCAGCGGGATTGGACAGGCTTTCGAGCAGTACTTC.

This sequence joins TRBV4-1 and TRBJ1-5; D uncertain. V was trimmed by 0 bases and J by 3 bases, leaving 9 bases between them. The length of the CDR3 is 15 residues. Germline CDR1 is MGHRA and CDR2 is YSYEKL. CDR3 residues: CASSQEPGPNQPQHF. In DNA form, the CDR3 reads TGCGCCAGCAGCCAAGAGCCGGGTCCCAATCAGCCCCAGCATTTT.

Notes on this clone: Germline and junction disagree at one end, which may indicate a read error. The chain joins TRBV9 to TRBJ2-2, with D possibly TRBD2 on 5 matching bases. In germline, CDR1 is SGDLS, CDR2 YYNGEE. This CDR3 is 14 amino acids long. CDR3 DNA: TGTGCCGGCAGCGAGGGCGGGTTACCCGGGGAGCTGTTTTTT. It specifies CAGSEGGLPGELFF.

The chain is built from TRBV6-5 and TRBJ2-7; 12 nucleotides match TRBD2. Unmatched junction bases numbered 2, after V lost 9 bases and J lost 5 bases. Germline loops: CDR1 MNHEY, CDR2 SVGAGI. The length of the CDR3 is 12 residues. Written as DNA, the CDR3 is TGTGCCAGATCTAGCGGGAGGGACGAGCAGTACTTC. Translated: CARSSGRDEQYF.

The chain has TRBV7-6 and TRBJ2-6; a weak D match, TRBD2 (6 bases). CDR1 is SGHVS, CDR2 FNYEAQ, per germline. The CDR3 spans 18 residues. V was cut by 3 bases and J by 2 bases, with 17 bases left in between. Here the CDR3 reads CASSFASLRRAGANVLTF. In DNA form, the CDR3 reads TGTGCCAGCAGCTTCGCTAGCCTCCGGAGGGCTGGGGCCAACGTCCTGACTTTC.

The CDR3 DNA reads TGTGCCAGCACCGTCACGCCGAACACCGGGGAGCTGTTTTTT. Protein sequence: CASTVTPNTGELFF. The rearrangement uses TRBV28 and TRBJ2-2; D is undetermined. CDR1 is MDHEN and CDR2 is SYDVKM in the germline V gene. Trimming shortened V by 7 bases and J by 0 bases, and 9 bases separated the two germline ends. The CDR3 extends over 14 amino acids. Drawing the rest from reference TRBV28 and TRBJ2-2, the complete variable domain is DVKVTQSSRYLVKRTGEKVFLECVQDMDHENMFWYRQDPGLGLRLIYFSYDVKMKEKGDIPEGYSVSREKKERFSLILESASTNQTSMYLCASTVTPNTGELFFGEGSRLTVL.

The chain combines TRBV5-1 with TRBJ1-4; no clear D gene. CDR3 size: 18 residues. V lost 2 bases, J lost 2 bases, and 19 bases lay in between. The V gene's germline CDR1 is SGHRS and CDR2 YFSETQ. In DNA form, the CDR3 reads TGCGCCAGCAGCTTTGAGGGCGCCTTCCTGAGGACTAATGAAAAACTGTTTTTT. This codes for CASSFEGAFLRTNEKLFF.

The chain carries TRBV10-3 and TRBJ2-3; no reliable D call. The CDR3 runs 17 residues. Germline V gives CDR1 ENHRY, CDR2 SYGVKD. V was cut by 0 bases and J by 1 base, with 14 bases left in between. CDR3 nucleotides: TGTGCCATCAGTGAGTCGCATCGCGGTCTTGGCACAGATACGCAGTATTTT. It yields the protein CAISESHRGLGTDTQYF.

The rearrangement joins TRBV15 to TRBJ2-5; 9 nucleotides line up with TRBD1. The CDR3 has 15 amino acids. Trimming cost V 0 bases and J 5 bases; bases outside gene matches: 4. Looked up from germline, CDR1 is LNHNV and CDR2 is YYDKDF (reference sequence). The DNA for the CDR3 is TGTGCCACCAGCAGAGATACAGGGGGCCTGGAGACCCAGTACTTC. Translated, it gives CATSRDTGGLETQYF.

The chain carries TRBV4-1 and TRBJ1-1; TRBD1 might be the D (6 bases). Trimming removed 2 bases from V and 7 bases from J, with 11 bases in between. There are 13 residues in the CDR3. Germline V CDR1 and CDR2: MGHRA, YSYEKL. The CDR3 coding sequence is TGCGCCAGCAGCCAATGGGGGACAATTGAAGCTTTCTTT. Residues: CASSQWGTIEAFF.

This chain joins TRBV11-2 and TRBJ2-1; 7 bases map to TRBD2. V lost 8 bases, J lost 5 bases, and 6 bases stayed unmatched. The CDR3 totals 13 residues. CDR1 SGHAT and CDR2 FQNNGV come from the germline V gene. DNA for the CDR3: TGTGCCAGCGCCGGGGGGTCTGACAATGAGCAGTTCTTC. It is translated as CASAGGSDNEQFF.

This clone was recorded a few times. This chain joins TRBV5-6 and TRBJ2-1; TRBD2 might be the D (5 bases). The V and J ends lost 0 bases and 8 bases respectively, with 12 bases between them. The CDR3 has 14 residues. CDR1 and CDR2 (germline): SGHDT, YYEEEE. The CDR3 coding sequence is TGTGCCAGCAGCTTGGGGGCCGGGATACATGAGCAGTTCTTC. Its translation: CASSLGAGIHEQFF.

This rearrangement joins TRBV11-2 to TRBJ1-2; 7 bases are shared with TRBD1. CDR1 is SGHAT, CDR2 FQNNGV, per germline. CDR3 size: 16 residues. Unmatched junction bases numbered 9, after V lost 1 base and J lost 4 bases. CDR3 DNA sequence: TGTGCCAGCAGCTTAGTATCACGCCGGACAGGCTATGGCTACACCTTC. Amino acids: CASSLVSRRTGYGYTF.

The genes are TRBV29-1 and TRBJ2-7, with TRBD1 matching over 10 bases. Germline-derived CDR1 and CDR2 are SQVTM and ANQGSEA. The CDR3 covers 13 residues. The J segment lost 7 bases and the V segment lost 1 base, leaving 4 bases of the junction unmatched. Here the CDR3 DNA reads TGCAGCGTTGAAGGACAGGGGGCGGGTGAGCAGTACTTC. Translated: CSVEGQGAGEQYF.

This clone is a singleton in its sample. The chain has TRBV7-9 and TRBJ2-6; TRBD1 matches at 10 bases. Germline V gene sequence: CDR1 SEHNR, CDR2 FQNEAQ (reference sequence). The CDR3 is 16 amino acids. The trim removed 6 bases at V and 3 bases at J, leaving 5 bases unmatched. CDR3 sequence (DNA): TGTGCCAGCAGTCAGACAGGGGGCCGTGGGGCCAACGTCCTGACTTTC. Amino acids: CASSQTGGRGANVLTF.

This clone was picked up one time. The CDR3 DNA reads as TGTGCCAGCAGCTCTAGCGGGGGGTACAATGAGCAGTTCTTC. Translation gives CASSSSGGYNEQFF. The gene calls are TRBV7-3 and TRBJ2-1; 11 bases are a match to TRBD2. In germline, CDR1 is SGHTA, CDR2 FQGTGA. V lost 4 bases and J lost 4; bases outside the gene matches: 0. The CDR3 length is 14 residues.

The chain links TRBV5-1 to TRBJ2-2; TRBD1 might be the D (6 bases). Germline V gene sequence: CDR1 SGHRS, CDR2 YFSETQ. The CDR3 consists of 14 residues. The ends were cut back, 1 base at V and 3 bases at J, with 7 bases in the middle. Here the CDR3 reads CASSLNRDTGELFF. Here the CDR3 DNA reads TGCGCCAGCAGCTTGAACAGGGACACCGGGGAGCTGTTTTTT.

The V gene is TRBV29-1, the J gene TRBJ2-1; 9 bases line up with TRBD2. J lost 3 bases, V lost 3 bases, and 6 bases had no gene match. CDR3 length: 15 amino acids. Germline-derived CDR1 and CDR2 are SQVTM and ANQGSEA. DNA of the CDR3: TGCAGCGTTGATTGGGATAGCGGGGGCTACAATGAGCAGTTCTTC. This gives the protein CSVDWDSGGYNEQFF.

This chain joins TRBV5-5 and TRBJ1-1; no clear D. Germline lookup yields CDR1 SGHKS and CDR2 YYEKEE (reference sequence). V dropped 4 bases and J dropped 11 bases, with 18 bases sitting between them. The CDR3 consists of 13 residues. The CDR3 DNA sequence: TGTGCCAGCAGCCTAGAACCTGTTTCGAGGGCTTTCTTT. This encodes CASSLEPVSRAFF.

The chain recombines TRBV4-1 with TRBJ1-2, with D possibly TRBD1 on 6 matching bases. This CDR3 is 15 amino acids long. The germline V and J ends were trimmed by 4 bases and 2 bases, with 14 bases remaining between them. The V gene's germline CDR1 is MGHRA and CDR2 YSYEKL. The chain's CDR3 is CASSPGGTFNYGYTF. The CDR3 coding sequence is TGCGCCAGCAGCCCCGGGGGGACATTCAACTATGGCTACACCTTC.